The source of this T cell receptor (beta chain) is a study of blood T cell repertoires in COVID-19. Study summary: Acute and convalescent COVID-19 samples came from the United States, Italy and Spain. T cells, B-cell-depleted T cells, or PBMCs provided the cDNA or gDNA that served as material.

In the original workflow: Reference gene primer amplification gave nucleated cell count estimates. The table came from immunoSEQ multiplex PCR; TCRdb's copy has only in-frame clones and leaves some out. That table furnishes V, J and clone size, whereas the DNA furnished D and trimming. The sample comprises roughly 27,000 clones, 70% to 90% of which are singletons, and 9.9% rests with the top ten. V was cut by 8 bases and J by 4 bases, with 12 bases left in between. The CDR3 spans 12 residues. The germline gives CDR1 ENHRY, CDR2 SYGVKD. This clone was found once. This chain links TRBV10-3 with TRBJ2-7; D is perhaps TRBD1 (6 bases). The sample taken for sequencing was peripheral blood. This clonotype was sampled from a human donor in a cohort sampled during active COVID-19. CDR3 nucleotides: TGTGCCATCTGGACAGATAATTACGAGCAGTACTTC. Residues: CAIWTDNYEQYF.